These 18 T cell receptor beta chains were all obtained from the same sample, sequenced in a study of T cell repertoires in cytomegalovirus infection. What these receptors recognize is not known. MiXCR, applied by TCRdb to the reads, yields one record per CDR3 protein. The sample records some 110,000 distinct CDR3 sequences, over 25% being singletons. Specimen: CD8+ T cells from cultured PBMCs, collected from culture after CMV antigen stimulation. These TCRs come from a human donor in good health (CMV status not recorded). Some clones in this sample may be carry-over from other donors' samples.

The rearrangement joins TRBV7-6 to TRBJ2-6, with TRBD1 matching 7 bases. The germline V gene encodes CDR1 SGHVS and CDR2 FNYEAQ. The trim removed 2 bases at V and 2 bases at J, leaving 6 bases unmatched. This CDR3 region has 17 residues. Here the CDR3 reads CASSLRRGGTGANVLTF. CDR3 sequence (DNA): TGTGCCAGCAGCTTAAGGAGAGGGGGCACTGGGGCCAACGTCCTGACTTTC.

About this clonotype itself: This may arise from a read error, as a much more abundant clone is one base away. V and J are TRBV11-2 and TRBJ2-1, with 7 bases aligning to TRBD1. The V gene end was trimmed by 0 bases and the J gene end by 12 bases; junction bases not matched to a gene: 11. This CDR3 comprises 15 residues. Germline CDR1 and CDR2: SGHAT and FQNNGV. The CDR3 nucleotides read TGTGCCAGCAGCTTAGATCTAGGGGGCCCAAGGGTGCAGTTCTTC. Translated: CASSLDLGGPRVQFF.

This clonotype was observed a handful of times. V and J are TRBV7-6 and TRBJ1-2, with D perhaps matching TRBD1 (6 bases). Trimming cost V 5 bases and J 10 bases, with 11 bases left between them. Per germline, CDR1 SGHVS and CDR2 FNYEAQ. The CDR3 is 11 amino acids. The CDR3 sequence: CASSPGDTYTF. Here the CDR3 DNA reads TGTGCCAGCAGCCCTGGGGACACCTACACCTTC.

Concerning this clonotype itself: Mismatch with germline at one junction end may stem from a read error. This sequence joins TRBV7-9 and TRBJ2-7; tentatively, D is TRBD1 (6 bases). The CDR3 length is 15 residues. Germline assignment: CDR1 SEHNR and CDR2 FQNEAQ (reference sequence). CDR3 sequence: CASTLMDSLRYEQYF. CDR3 sequence (DNA): TGTGCCAGCACCTTAATGGACAGCCTCCGCTACGAGCAGTACTTC.

The chain uses TRBV12-3 or TRBV12-4 and TRBJ1-2; D perhaps matches TRBD1 (5 bases). The CDR3 is 17 residues long. V shed 3 bases and J shed 6 bases, with 23 bases lying between them. CDR3 region: CASSFWGRAGEEDGYTF. The DNA of the CDR3 is TGTGCCAGCAGTTTTTGGGGCAGGGCGGGGGAGGAGGATGGCTACACCTTC.

This sequence joins TRBV7-6 and TRBJ1-4; 7 bases line up with TRBD1. Per germline, CDR1 SGHVS and CDR2 FNYEAQ. This CDR3 has 15 residues. Unmatched junction bases numbered 11, after V lost 5 bases and J lost 8 bases. This chain's CDR3 is CASSSTGTEDEKLFF. In nucleotides, the CDR3 is TGTGCCAGCAGCAGTACCGGGACAGAGGACGAAAAACTGTTTTTT.

This clonotype was recorded many times. The CDR3 DNA reads TGTGCCAGCAGTACCGGGACAGGAGCCTATGGCTACACCTTC. Residues: CASSTGTGAYGYTF. The chain couples TRBV6-2 or TRBV6-3 to TRBJ1-2, with 8 bases identical to TRBD1. The CDR3 loop spans 14 amino acids. The J segment lost 4 bases and the V segment lost 5 bases, leaving 6 bases of the junction unmatched. Per the germline V gene, CDR1 is MNHEY and CDR2 is SVGEGT.

The chain couples TRBV6-1 to TRBJ1-1; D ambiguous. The CDR3 totals 11 residues. The germline V and J ends were trimmed by 8 bases and 4 bases, with 8 bases remaining between them. Per the germline V gene, CDR1 is MNHNS and CDR2 is SASEGT. The CDR3 DNA follows: TGTGCCAGCGAGGGAGGCACTGAAGCTTTCTTT. It encodes CASEGGTEAFF.

A single count supports this clonotype. The gene calls are TRBV6-8 and TRBJ1-6, with 7 bases matching TRBD1. The V and J ends lost 6 bases and 3 bases, in that order; junction bases with no gene match: 5. The CDR3 is 15 residues long. Germline V lookup: CDR1 MNHGY, CDR2 SAAAGT. Written as DNA, the CDR3 is TGTGCCAGCAGAGACAGGGTCGGCTATAATTCACCCCTCCACTTT. Encoded protein: CASRDRVGYNSPLHF.

V usage is TRBV6-2 or TRBV6-3 and J usage is TRBJ1-2, with 10 positions matching TRBD1. J was trimmed by 5 bases and V by 2 bases; bases with no gene match: 11. The CDR3 contains 17 residues. Per germline, CDR1 MNHEY and CDR2 SVGEGT. In DNA, the CDR3 is TGTGCCAGCAGTTACGAGTGGGACCGGGACAGGGGATATGGCTACACCTTC. It yields the protein CASSYEWDRDRGYGYTF.

To note about this clonotype: The CDR3 end shows no conserved phenylalanine or tryptophan, and so a read error is likely. The chain employs TRBV7-9 and TRBJ1-5; TRBD1 is a possible D gene (5 bases). CDR3 length equals 13 residues. Trimming pared 1 base from V and 5 bases from J, leaving 6 bases between. The V gene's germline CDR1 is SEHNR and CDR2 FQNEAQ (reference sequence). Here the CDR3 reads CASSLVGDQPQHC. In DNA, the CDR3 is TGTGCCAGCAGCTTAGTAGGGGATCAGCCCCAGCATTGT.

This chain joins TRBV7-9 and TRBJ2-7; D is perhaps TRBD1 (6 bases). Germline CDR1 and CDR2: SEHNR and FQNEAQ (reference sequence). The CDR3 spans 15 residues. V was shortened by 5 bases and J by 0 bases, with 14 bases between the two germline ends. For the CDR3, the DNA is TGTGCCAGCAGCGCATGGTCGGACAGCTCCTACGAGCAGTACTTC. Its protein is CASSAWSDSSYEQYF. Full variable domain (rest looked up from reference TRBV7-9 and TRBJ2-7): DTGVSQNPRHKITKRGQNVTFRCDPISEHNRLYWYRQTLGQGPEFLTYFQNEAQLEKSRLLSDRFSAERPKGSFSTLEIQRTEQGDSAMYLCASSAWSDSSYEQYFGPGTRLTVT.

The chain links TRBV7-2 to TRBJ2-2, with a possible D match to TRBD2 (6 bases). This CDR3 has 15 residues. With 5 bases removed from V and 5 bases from J, the gap between germline ends came to 15 bases. Germline V gives CDR1 SGHTA, CDR2 FQGNSA. CDR3 sequence (DNA): TGTGCCAGCAGCCTCCACCTCCTAGCGACCGGGGAGCTGTTTTTT. Its translation is CASSLHLLATGELFF. The variable domain in full, with the rest retrieved from reference TRBV7-2 and TRBJ2-2, is GAGVSQSPSNKVTEKGKDVELRCDPISGHTALYWYRQSLGQGLEFLIYFQGNSAPDKSGLPSDRFSAERTGGSVSTLTIQRTQQEDSAVYLCASSLHLLATGELFFGEGSRLTVL.

The table lists this clonotype with a few counts. The V call is TRBV7-9, the J call TRBJ2-5; the D is unclear. This CDR3 has 13 residues. Germline V gene sequence: CDR1 SEHNR, CDR2 FQNEAQ (reference sequence). V lost 6 bases to trimming and J lost 7 bases, with 15 bases between them. The CDR3 nucleotides read TGTGCCAGCAGGGATCCGGCGACTTCGACCCAGTACTTC. It is translated as CASRDPATSTQYF. The full variable domain, its missing parts supplied by reference TRBV7-9 and TRBJ2-5, is DTGVSQNPRHKITKRGQNVTFRCDPISEHNRLYWYRQTLGQGPEFLTYFQNEAQLEKSRLLSDRFSAERPKGSFSTLEIQRTEQGDSAMYLCASRDPATSTQYFGPGTRLLVL.

The chain combines TRBV24-1 with TRBJ2-3, with TRBD1 matching 9 bases. CDR1 is KGHDR, CDR2 SFDVKD, per germline. After removal of 7 bases from V and 3 bases from J, the junction contained 4 bases not matched to a gene. CDR3 length: 14 amino acids. CDR3 in amino acids: CATRRQGETDTQYF. In DNA form, the CDR3 reads TGTGCCACCAGGCGACAGGGGGAAACAGATACGCAGTATTTT.

This chain uses TRBV15 with TRBJ2-3; TRBD2 matches at 9 bases. CDR3 length: 17 amino acids. V dropped 2 bases and J dropped 2; count of bases not matched to a gene: 8. In germline, CDR1 is LNHNV, CDR2 YYDKDF (reference sequence). The DNA of the CDR3 is TGTGCCACCAGCAGAAGTCAGCGGGGGGTCTTCACAGATACGCAGTATTTT. Amino acids: CATSRSQRGVFTDTQYF.

This clonotype was seen ten or more times. The gene calls are TRBV7-6 and TRBJ2-3; perhaps TRBD2 as D (6 bases). V dropped 0 bases and J dropped 1 base, with 17 bases sitting between them. The CDR3 is 18 residues long. Germline V CDR1 and CDR2: SGHVS, FNYEAQ. Here the CDR3 reads CASSLAASGTARTDTQYF. In DNA form, the CDR3 reads TGTGCCAGCAGCTTAGCGGCATCCGGGACTGCCCGCACAGATACGCAGTATTTT. Looking up the rest from reference TRBV7-6 and TRBJ2-3 gives the full variable domain: GAGVSQSPRYKVTKRGQDVALRCDPISGHVSLYWYRQALGQGPEFLTYFNYEAQQDKSGLPNDRFSAERPEGSISTLTIQRTEQRDSAMYRCASSLAASGTARTDTQYFGPGTRLTVL.

This clonotype was counted only a few times. The V gene is TRBV19, the J gene TRBJ1-2; D ambiguous. The V end was cut by 0 bases, the J end by 1 base, with 21 bases between. The CDR3 is 19 amino acids. Germline V CDR1 and CDR2: LNHDA, SQIVND (reference sequence). CDR3 sequence (DNA): TGTGCCAGTAGTATAGACCGCGAACGTTACGATATCTATAACTATGGCTACACCTTC. Translated: CASSIDRERYDIYNYGYTF.